This entry describes one TCR beta chain. Its specificity is not known. In total, each donor contributed a single heparinised blood draw that averaged roughly 100 mL. This entry belongs to a study of beta chain features in type 1 diabetes. The investigators reverse transcribed all of the isolated RNA, so they sequenced expressed TCRB transcripts. Average reads for naive, central memory and regulatory T cell samples were several million. Using immunoSEQ multiplex PCR, the repertoire was profiled, and TCRdb retains in-frame clones only, with some absent. The sample records under 850,000 clones, about an eighth being singletons. The study, taken as a whole, reports: More deletions and fewer insertions at VDJ junctions were seen in type 1 diabetes patients. TCRB CDR3s were moderately but significantly shorter in Type 1 diabetes patients in all four CD4+ subsets. The question left open here concerned HLA type influencing TCRB rearrangement.

Germline V gene sequence: CDR1 SGHVS, CDR2 FQNEAQ. This CDR3 has 14 residues. Trimming cost V 5 bases and J 1 base, with 10 bases left between them. The chain joins TRBV7-8 to TRBJ2-3, with D perhaps matching TRBD2 (5 bases). The clonotype comes from a man aged 18 to 30 with type 1 diabetes. The material sequenced was naive CD4+ T cells from blood. This CDR3 is CASSRRERTDTQYF. In nucleotides, the CDR3 is TGTGCCAGCAGCCGTAGGGAGCGCACAGATACGCAGTATTTT.